This TCR beta chain was sequenced for a study of T cells in Graves' hyperthyroidism and ophthalmopathy. The CDR3 loop spans 13 amino acids. The J segment lost 0 bases and the V segment lost 10 bases, leaving 5 bases of the junction unmatched. Germline V gene data show CDR1 as SNHLY and CDR2 as FYNNEI. The study excluded patients with uncontrolled infection, other autoimmune disease, pregnancy or lactation. Amplified TCR beta CDR3 regions came from RNA transcripts. An initial round of RT-PCR targeting the TCR CDR3 relied on the HTBI primer set. TCRdb used MiXCR to reprocess the multiplex PCR reads, holding one entry per CDR3 protein. The sample holds around 540,000 distinct CDR3 sequences, under 60% seen once.

This chain uses TRBV2 with TRBJ1-2, with 7 bases that match TRBD1. Sequencing was done on a sample of peripheral blood or thyroid tissue (not recorded which). The TCR was taken from a woman under 30 with Graves' hyperthyroidism. CDR3: CATRQGTNYGYTF. CDR3 DNA sequence: TGTGCCACCAGACAGGGAACTAACTATGGCTACACCTTC.